This TCR beta chain was obtained from a study of blood T cell repertoires in COVID-19. The protocol was immunoSEQ multiplex PCR, while the TCRdb copy is restricted to in-frame clones and leaves out a portion. The sample carries tens of thousands of clones, 75% to 90% recorded once. Germline loops: CDR1 SNHLY, CDR2 FYNNEI. Trimming pared 8 bases from V and 9 bases from J, leaving 20 bases between. The CDR3 length is 14 residues. The chain links TRBV2 to TRBJ2-1, with D perhaps TRBD2 (5 bases). This TCR was recovered from a man over 45 with acute or convalescent COVID-19. Source material: peripheral blood. The CDR3 DNA reads as TGTGCCAGCGCCGGGGTATCAGCGAACACTGAGCAGTTCTTC. This encodes CASAGVSANTEQFF.